The T cell receptor beta chain under discussion was sequenced for a study of T cells in Graves' hyperthyroidism and ophthalmopathy. About the study: Peripheral blood was taken when the disease was first diagnosed, before any treatment began.

Using RNA transcripts as the source, TCR beta CDR3 regions were amplified. HTBI primers were used for first-round RT-PCR of the TCR CDR3. TCRdb re-derived calls from the multiplex PCR reads in MiXCR, one entry per CDR3 protein. The repertoire holds roughly 400,000 distinct CDR3 sequences, with 25% as singletons. This clonotype was counted many times. Germline V gene lookup returns CDR1 SGHAT and CDR2 FQNNGV. V was clipped by 4 bases and J by 4 bases; unmatched bases: 7. The CDR3 consists of 17 residues. Graves' hyperthyroidism showing no ophthalmopathy progression within 18 months was considered stable. Hyperthyroidism in the patients, aged 18 to 65, was newly diagnosed and under 2 months in duration. Fresh peripheral blood, under 13 ml, yielded the PBMCs.

The gene calls are TRBV11-2 and TRBJ2-1; 13 bases agree with TRBD2. The clonotype originates from a man over 45 with Graves' hyperthyroidism. Sequencing was done on a sample of blood. CDR3 coding DNA: TGTGCCAGCAGCTCTACCGCGGGACTAGCGGGGTACAATGAGCAGTTCTTC. Translated, it gives CASSSTAGLAGYNEQFF.